These T cell receptor beta chains were read from a single sample in a study of T-cell memory formation after mild COVID-19. TCRdb processed the 5' RACE reads anew with MiXCR; each CDR3 protein has one entry. Of some 410,000 distinct CDR3 sequences in the sample, under 25% are singletons; the top ten hold 10% to 15%. The sample taken for sequencing was PBMCs or a T cell subset sorted from them (not recorded which). Every receptor here comes from an adult woman who had mild COVID-19 (a few samples of this study predate the infection). Cell type and time point are not known. Each CDR3 is given with its conserved first and last residue.

v_call cdr3_aa
TRBV5-5 CASSSLVRDTTGANVLTF
TRBV2 CASSEGQVHMNTQYF
TRBV5-1 CASSFQGQGRGEAFF
TRBV5-4 CASSFLSGTYEQYF
TRBV12-3/TRBV12-4 CASSLKEDTQYF
TRBV5-8 CASSRLRTGSANYGYTF
TRBV20-1 CSASGREGLETQYF
TRBV30 CAWSFRARTATGDYGYTF
TRBV29-1 CSGSQGLGREQFF
TRBV7-8 CASSLAQNEQFF
TRBV5-1 CASSSQGVAFF
TRBV6-1 CATEPGASNSPLHF
TRBV5-1 CASSLDWTDTQYF
TRBV4-1 CASSQQDRGLDGELFF
TRBV11-3 CASSQTGGLANTGELFF
TRBV7-7 CASSPGIQRETQYF
TRBV20-1 CSAPREGESSYNEQFF
TRBV5-8 CASSFAPRHYNEQFF
TRBV5-1 CASTVLAGEGNEQFF
TRBV12-3/TRBV12-4 CASSPLGGRRTDEQFF
TRBV27 CASSVSGTFNEQFF
TRBV7-2 CASRQTGYSNQPQHF
TRBV5-1 CASSFGDYSSYEQYF